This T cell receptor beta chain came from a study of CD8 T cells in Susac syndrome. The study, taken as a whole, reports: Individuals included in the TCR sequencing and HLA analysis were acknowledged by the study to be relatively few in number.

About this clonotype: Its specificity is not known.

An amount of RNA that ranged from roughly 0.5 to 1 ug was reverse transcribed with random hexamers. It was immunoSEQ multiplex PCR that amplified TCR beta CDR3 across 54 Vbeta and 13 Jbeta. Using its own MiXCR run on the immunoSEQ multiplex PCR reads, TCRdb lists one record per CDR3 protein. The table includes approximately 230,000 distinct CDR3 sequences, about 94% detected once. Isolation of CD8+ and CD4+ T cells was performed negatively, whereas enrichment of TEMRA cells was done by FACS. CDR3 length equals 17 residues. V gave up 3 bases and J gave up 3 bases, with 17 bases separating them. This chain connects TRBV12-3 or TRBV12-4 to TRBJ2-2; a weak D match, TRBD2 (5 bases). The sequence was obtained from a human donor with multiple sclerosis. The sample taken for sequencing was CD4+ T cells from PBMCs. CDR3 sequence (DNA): TGTGCCAGCAGTTTCTCGGCGGGCCGAATGGACACCGGGGAGCTGTTTTTT. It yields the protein CASSFSAGRMDTGELFF.